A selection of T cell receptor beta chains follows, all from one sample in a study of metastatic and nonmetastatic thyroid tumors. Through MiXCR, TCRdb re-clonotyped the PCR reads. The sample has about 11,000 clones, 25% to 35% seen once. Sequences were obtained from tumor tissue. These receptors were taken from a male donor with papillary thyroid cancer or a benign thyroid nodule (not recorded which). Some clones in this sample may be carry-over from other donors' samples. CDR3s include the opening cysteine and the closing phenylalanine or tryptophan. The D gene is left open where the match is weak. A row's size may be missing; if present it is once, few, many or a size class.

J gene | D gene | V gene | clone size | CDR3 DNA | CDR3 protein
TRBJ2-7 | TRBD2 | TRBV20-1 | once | TGCAGTGCTAGAGCCCCCGGACTAGCGGTGGTTCAGTACTTC | CSARAPGLAVVQYF
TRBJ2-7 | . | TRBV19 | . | TGTGCCAGTAGTATCTGGGGCGAGCAGTACTTC | CASSIWGEQYF
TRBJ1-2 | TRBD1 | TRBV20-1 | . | TGCAGTGTAAAAACCGGGACAGGGGACGGTGCAATTAGGGGCTACACCTTC | CSVKTGTGDGAIRGYTF
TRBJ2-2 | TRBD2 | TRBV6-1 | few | TGTGCCAGCAGTGAACTAGCGGGGGGGCCCGGGGAGCTGTTTTTT | CASSELAGGPGELFF
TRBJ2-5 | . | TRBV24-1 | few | TGTGCCACCAGTGTGGCGGGTCGAGAGACCCAGTACTTC | CATSVAGRETQYF
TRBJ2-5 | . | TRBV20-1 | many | TGCAGCGCAGGGGAAGAGACCCAGTACTTT | CSAGEETQYF
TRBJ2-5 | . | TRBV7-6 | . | TGTGCCAGCAGCGTTGGGCCCATCCAAGAGACCCAGTACTTC | CASSVGPIQETQYF
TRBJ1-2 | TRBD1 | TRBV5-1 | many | TGCGCCAGCAGGGCCCCGGGACAGGGGGACCATGGCTACACCTTC | CASRAPGQGDHGYTF
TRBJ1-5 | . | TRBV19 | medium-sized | TGTGCCAGTAGTATAGAATACTACAATCAGCCCCAGCATTTT | CASSIEYYNQPQHF
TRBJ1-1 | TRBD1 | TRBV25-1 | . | TGTGCCAGCAGACAGACAGGGACGCACACTGAAGCTTTCTTT | CASRQTGTHTEAFF
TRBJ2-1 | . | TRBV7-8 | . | TGTGCCAGCAGCGCCACCTCTAGAGTCGATTGGCAGTTCTTC | CASSATSRVDWQFF
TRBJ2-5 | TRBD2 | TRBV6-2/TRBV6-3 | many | TGTGCCAGCAGTTACCCAATGACTAGCGGGATCAAGTACTTC | CASSYPMTSGIKYF
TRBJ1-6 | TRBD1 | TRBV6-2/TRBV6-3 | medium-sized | TGTGCCAGCAGCCCGACAGGGACCGCTAACCCCCTCCACTTT | CASSPTGTANPLHF
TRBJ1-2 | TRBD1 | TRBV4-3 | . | TGCGCCAGCAGTCGAGACGGGACAGTACAATATGGCTACACCTTC | CASSRDGTVQYGYTF
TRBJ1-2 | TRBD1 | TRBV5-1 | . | TGCGCCAGCAGTTGGTACGACAGGGGTATGGATGGCTACACCTTC | CASSWYDRGMDGYTF
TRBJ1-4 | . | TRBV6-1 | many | TGTGCCAGCAGTACGGTATCAAGTGGTGAAAAACTGTTTTTT | CASSTVSSGEKLFF
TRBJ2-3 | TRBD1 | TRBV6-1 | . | TGTGCCAGCGCGACAGGGGGCAGCACAGATACGCAGTATTTT | CASATGGSTDTQYF
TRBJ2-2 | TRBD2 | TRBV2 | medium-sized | TGTGCCAGCAGGCTGACTAGCGGCCCCGGGGAGCTGTTTTTT | CASRLTSGPGELFF